Reported below is one T cell receptor beta chain. The antigen remains undetermined. Different DNA sequences within this sample yield the same CDR3. The CDR3 is 15 amino acids. V dropped 1 base and J dropped 4; count of bases not matched to a gene: 2. Germline assignment: CDR1 MNHEY and CDR2 SMNVEV (reference sequence). Only in-frame clones appear in the TCRdb table, and some are missing; sequencing was by immunoSEQ multiplex PCR. The sample holds over 2 million clones, just under 95% seen once. CD45RO-negative cells were positively selected for CCR7, leaving out terminally differentiated effector memory CD45RA+ cells. The data stem from a study of shared clonotypes between healthy human individuals. The overall study: Per-donor plates numbered three CD4 naive, three CD4 memory, two CD8 naive and one CD8 memory. Study observations and caveats: Naive subsets, compared against memory subsets, generally had larger estimated richness values. Large sequencing depth failed to make sorted-subset sequencing complete, rarefaction showed. Researchers sampled only blood; tissue repertoires likely differ.

Material: naive CD8+ T cells sorted from blood. This clonotype was obtained from a man aged 18 to 29 in good health. The genes are TRBV27 and TRBJ2-3; 10 bases are a match to TRBD1. CDR3 residues: CASSLLGTGADTQYF. The CDR3 coding sequence is TGTGCCAGCAGTTTATTGGGGACAGGGGCAGATACGCAGTATTTT.